Presented here are 20 T cell receptor beta chains from one specimen sequenced in a study of T cell responses to AZD1222 COVID-19 vaccine. The data were produced by immunoSEQ multiplex PCR, yet TCRdb's version contains in-frame clones alone and is incomplete. The repertoire holds around 120,000 clones, over 85% seen once, with about 1.1% in the top ten. The sample in question was peripheral blood, obtained 28 days after the second AZD1222 dose. These receptors were obtained from an adult who received the AZD1222 COVID-19 vaccine.

The gene calls are TRBV2 and TRBJ2-5; TRBD2 aligns across 16 bases. The CDR3 extends over 16 amino acids. Germline V gene data show CDR1 as SNHLY and CDR2 as FYNNEI. V shed 6 bases and J 5 bases; nucleotides not matched to a gene: 6. The CDR3 nucleotides are TGTGCCAGCAGAAAGGGACTAGCGGGAGGGGAGGAGACCCAGTACTTC. Its translation is CASRKGLAGGEETQYF.

As to this clone: One end of the junction varies from germline; a read error may be responsible. CDR3 loop: CASSQEEPHIF. DNA of the CDR3: TGTGCCAGCAGCCAAGAGGAACCGCATATCTTT. V usage is TRBV14 and J usage is TRBJ1-1; D unclear. From germline, CDR1 is SGHDN and CDR2 FVKESK. CDR3 length equals 11 residues.

The CDR3 reads CASSLSYDSVRYSGQFF. For the CDR3, the DNA is TGTGCCAGCAGTTTATCGTACGATAGCGTAAGATATTCGGGGCAGTTCTTC. The chain links TRBV27 to TRBJ2-1, with D maybe TRBD2 (5 bases). The ends were cut back, 0 bases at V and 12 bases at J, with 24 bases in the middle. CDR3 length: 17 amino acids. CDR1 is MNHEY and CDR2 is SMNVEV in the germline V gene (reference sequence).

The chain links TRBV19 to TRBJ2-7; 8 bases are a match to TRBD2. There are 14 residues in the CDR3. Trimming removed 6 bases from V and 2 bases from J; junction bases left unmatched: 6. CDR1 and CDR2 from the germline V gene are LNHDA and SQIVND (reference sequence). CDR3 loop: CASSGGGFAYEQYF. In DNA form, the CDR3 reads TGTGCCAGTAGCGGCGGGGGGTTCGCCTACGAGCAGTACTTC.

The gene calls are TRBV9 and TRBJ2-1, with TRBD2 identical over 9 bases. The germline gives CDR1 SGDLS, CDR2 YYNGEE. V lost 0 bases, J lost 6 bases, and 7 bases stayed unmatched. This CDR3 spans 16 amino acids. The CDR3 region is CASSVESSGGLNEQFF. DNA of the CDR3: TGTGCCAGCAGCGTAGAGAGTAGCGGGGGCCTCAATGAGCAGTTCTTC.

J is TRBJ1-4 and V is TRBV4-3; 10 nucleotides line up with TRBD1. Germline V gene lookup returns CDR1 LGHNA and CDR2 YSLEER. V lost 4 bases and J lost 7; bases outside the gene matches: 3. This CDR3 contains 14 residues. This chain's CDR3 is CASSPGDRGEKLFF. Written as DNA, the CDR3 is TGCGCCAGCAGCCCAGGGGACAGGGGTGAAAAACTGTTTTTT.

The V and J genes are TRBV15 and TRBJ1-1, with D maybe TRBD1 (5 bases). This CDR3 has 13 residues. Trimming stripped 5 bases from V and 5 bases from J, with 12 bases between. Germline V gives CDR1 LNHNV, CDR2 YYDKDF (reference sequence). CDR3 nucleotides: TGTGCCACCAGCGGTACAGGACGGACTGAAGCTTTCTTT. This sequence encodes CATSGTGRTEAFF. The variable domain in full, with the rest retrieved from reference TRBV15 and TRBJ1-1, is DAMVIQNPRYQVTQFGKPVTLSCSQTLNHNVMYWYQQKSSQAPKLLFHYYDKDFNNEADTPDNFQSRRPNTSFCFLDIRSPGLGDTAMYLCATSGTGRTEAFFGQGTRLTVV.

The chain joins TRBV19 to TRBJ1-4, with 12 bases that match TRBD1. V dropped 3 bases and J dropped 8; count of bases not matched to a gene: 4. The germline gives CDR1 LNHDA, CDR2 SQIVND (reference sequence). The CDR3 length is 15 residues. This chain's CDR3 is CASSMPGQGAEKLFF. CDR3 nucleotide sequence: TGTGCCAGTAGTATGCCGGGACAGGGGGCCGAAAAACTGTTTTTT.

The rearrangement links TRBV27 to TRBJ2-1; 10 nucleotides align to TRBD1. Trimming cost V 2 bases and J 8 bases; bases outside gene matches: 6. CDR1 and CDR2 from the germline V gene are MNHEY and SMNVEV (reference sequence). The CDR3 runs 15 residues. CDR3 sequence reads: CASSLVGTGAHEQFF. The CDR3 DNA sequence: TGTGCCAGCAGTTTAGTCGGGACAGGGGCCCATGAGCAGTTCTTC.

This clone turned up a few times. Here the CDR3 reads CASRDEFF. The DNA of the CDR3 is TGTGCCAGCAGGGATGAGTTCTTC. This chain joins TRBV7-9 and TRBJ2-1, with D hard to call. With 6 bases removed from V and 14 bases from J, the gap between germline ends came to 5 bases. Germline CDR1 is SEHNR and CDR2 is FQNEAQ (reference sequence). This CDR3 spans 8 amino acids.

In this sample, this clone turned up once. V is TRBV25-1 and J is TRBJ1-4; D is perhaps TRBD1 (5 bases). CDR3 length: 17 residues. Germline CDR1 is MGHDK and CDR2 is SYGVNS. Trimming shortened V by 3 bases and J by 3 bases, and 17 bases separated the two germline ends. Written as DNA, the CDR3 is TGTGCCAGCAGTGAGGTGAGGTCGGCGGGGGCTAATGAAAAACTGTTTTTT. This gives the protein CASSEVRSAGANEKLFF.

The rearrangement joins TRBV7-9 to TRBJ1-2, with D tentatively TRBD1 (6 bases). Germline V gene data show CDR1 as SEHNR and CDR2 as FQNEAQ (reference sequence). The ends were cut back, 2 bases at V and 2 bases at J, with 15 bases in the middle. The CDR3 covers 16 residues. For the CDR3, the DNA is TGTGCCAGCAGCTTACCCCGGGACACCCGCAACTATGGCTACACCTTC. Protein product: CASSLPRDTRNYGYTF.

This sequence joins TRBV12-5 and TRBJ1-5; 8 bases align to TRBD1. The CDR3 has 16 residues. Germline V CDR1 and CDR2: LGHNT, FRNRAP. J was trimmed by 2 bases and V by 1 base; bases with no gene match: 4. CDR3 nucleotides: TGTGCTAGTGGTTTGGCACCGGGACAGGGCAATCAGCCCCAGCATTTT. This encodes CASGLAPGQGNQPQHF.

The chain uses TRBV11-3 and TRBJ2-3, with TRBD2 identical over 9 bases. With V trimmed by 2 bases and J by 1 base, 1 base remained unmatched. The germline V gene encodes CDR1 SGHNT and CDR2 YENEEA. The CDR3 has 15 amino acids. The CDR3 nucleotides read TGTGCCAGCAGCTTAAGGACTAGCGGCACAGATACGCAGTATTTT. This gives the protein CASSLRTSGTDTQYF.

A single count supports this clone. The chain recombines TRBV20-1 with TRBJ1-1, with 7 bases identical to TRBD1. This CDR3 is 11 amino acids long. With V trimmed by 6 bases and J by 4 bases, 2 bases remained unmatched. From germline, CDR1 is DFQATT and CDR2 SNEGSKA (reference sequence). CDR3 region: CSANRGTEAFF. The CDR3, as DNA: TGCAGTGCGAACAGGGGCACTGAAGCTTTCTTT.

The chain joins TRBV7-2 to TRBJ1-2; D gene unclear. Per the germline V gene, CDR1 is SGHTA and CDR2 is FQGNSA. The CDR3 extends over 11 amino acids. Between the trimmed V and J ends, which lost 5 bases and 5 bases, there was a span of 6 bases. The CDR3 is CASSSLYGYTF. The CDR3 coding sequence is TGTGCCAGCAGCAGTTTGTATGGCTACACCTTC.

This clone was seen once. The chain has TRBV6-6 and TRBJ1-2; the D gene is possibly TRBD1 (5 bases). With 2 bases removed from V and 3 bases from J, the gap between germline ends came to 13 bases. The germline V gene has CDR1 MNHNY and CDR2 SVGAGI (reference sequence). CDR3 length equals 15 residues. The CDR3 coding sequence is TGTGCCAGCAGTTACGGGGGGGGGAAAGACTATGGCTACACCTTC. It specifies CASSYGGGKDYGYTF.

The gene calls are TRBV28 and TRBJ1-5, with D unclear. This CDR3 has 15 residues. CDR1 is MDHEN and CDR2 is SYDVKM in the germline V gene. V lost 7 bases to trimming and J lost 0 bases, with 13 bases between them. DNA of the CDR3: TGTGCCAGCACCCCCCGAGGTCGTAGCAATCAGCCCCAGCATTTT. Protein sequence: CASTPRGRSNQPQHF.

This chain uses TRBV7-8 with TRBJ2-1; 7 nucleotides align to TRBD2. The V segment lost 2 bases and the J segment 1 base; nucleotides outside the gene matches: 2. The germline gives CDR1 SGHVS, CDR2 FQNEAQ. There are 15 residues in the CDR3. CDR3 coding DNA: TGTGCCAGCAGCTTAATAGCGGGTTCCTACAATGAGCAGTTCTTC. It is translated as CASSLIAGSYNEQFF.

V and J are TRBV10-1 and TRBJ2-2, with a possible D match to TRBD2 (6 bases). Germline V gene sequence: CDR1 WNHNN, CDR2 SYGVQD (reference sequence). The CDR3 is made up of 19 amino acids. V gave up 6 bases and J gave up 4 bases, with 27 bases separating them. The chain's CDR3 is CASRVRDLRSYLVTGELFF. The DNA for the CDR3 is TGCGCCAGCAGGGTCAGGGACTTACGATCTTATTTAGTCACCGGGGAGCTGTTTTTT.